This T cell receptor (beta chain) was obtained from a study of shared clonotypes between healthy human individuals. The repertoire was sequenced with immunoSEQ multiplex PCR; TCRdb's copy has only in-frame clones and lacks some. Of about 480,000 clones listed, roughly 78% were seen once; the top ten hold 10% to 15%. The germline V gene encodes CDR1 LGHNA and CDR2 YNFKEQ. The CDR3 is made up of 16 amino acids. The V and J ends lost 0 bases and 8 bases, in that order; junction bases with no gene match: 6. The source is a woman in her thirties or forties in good health. Some clones in this sample may be carry-over from other donors' samples. The V call is TRBV4-2, the J call TRBJ2-1; 11 bases fit TRBD2. Sequenced material: PBMCs. CDR3 residues: CASSQDLLAGGHEQFF. Written as DNA, the CDR3 is TGTGCCAGCAGCCAAGATCTCCTAGCGGGAGGCCATGAGCAGTTCTTC.